The clone carrying this T cell receptor beta chain has only a few counts. Its antigen is as yet unknown. The DNA is left out, because the CDR3 cannot be placed on it with certainty; the CDR3 is given as TCRdb lists it. This entry comes from a study of OX40 agonist ivuxolimab in advanced cancers. Background on the study: Patients took ivuxolimab, an agonistic anti-OX40 (CD134) antibody. It was permissible to have had prior anti-PD-1, anti-PD-L1 or anti-CTLA-4 therapy, and around 40% had some. Study-wide findings and caveats: The study did not work out the antigen specificity of the expanded peripheral T cells. Individuals who were partial responders at 0.1-3.0 mg/kg had clonal expansion that ranked among the lowest.

Libraries were prepared by immunoSEQ multiplex PCR; TCRdb keeps only in-frame clonotypes and omits some of them. The sample yields about 48,000 clones, approximately 83% seen once. The CDR3 is made up of 18 amino acids, end residues included. J is TRBJ1-3 and V is TRBV21-1; the DNA was not used to check the table's D call, TRBD1. TRBV21-1 is a listed pseudogene. Sample: CD4+ or CD8+ T cells sorted from blood, taken in a trial of the OX40 agonist ivuxolimab. The sequence was collected from an adult with an advanced solid tumor such as melanoma, head and neck, liver or kidney cancer. Here the CDR3 reads CASSKWQGEWGSGNTIYF.